The clone carrying this T cell receptor (beta chain) has at least ten counts. As yet, its antigen is unknown. The CDR3 has 15 residues. V was cut by 5 bases and J by 4 bases, with 14 bases left in between. The V gene's germline CDR1 is MNHEY and CDR2 SVGAGI. The data were obtained in a study of CD8 T cells in ankylosing spondylitis. Study findings and constraints: Disease-associated clones were CD8+ and fairly uncommon in peripheral blood. As reported, disease-linked clones showed significant enrichment in matched ankylosing spondylitis synovial fluid.

Researchers built TCR beta libraries using quantitative 5'-RACE with molecular barcodes. Each CDR3 protein gets one entry after TCRdb re-called the 5' RACE reads with MiXCR. The data show 150,000 to 200,000 distinct CDR3 sequences, with about 20% seen just once and around 4.7% held by the top ten. The receptor was isolated from a male donor between 5 and 29 years old with ankylosing spondylitis or in good health (not recorded which). The chain uses TRBV6-5 and TRBJ1-4; D is unclear. The sample consisted of blood, either unsorted or a sorted T cell fraction (not recorded which). The CDR3 sequence: CASSPGVRGNEKLFF. The CDR3 nucleotides read TGTGCCAGCAGTCCCGGCGTACGGGGTAATGAAAAACTGTTTTTT.